Listed below are T cell receptor beta chains from one sample, sequenced in a study of T cells in Graves' hyperthyroidism and ophthalmopathy. From the multiplex PCR reads, TCRdb called clonotypes with MiXCR, one entry per CDR3 protein. The data contain about 380,000 distinct CDR3 sequences, around 20% of them singletons. The sample consisted of blood. These receptors originate from a man between 18 and 29 years old with Graves' ophthalmopathy. The CDR3 runs from the conserved cysteine through the conserved F or W. D genes are given only for firm matches. Not all rows give a size; the values are once, few, many and, for expanded clones, a class.

abundance,j_gene,d_gene,v_gene,CDR3nt,CDR3aa
many,TRBJ1-2,-,TRBV5-5,TGTGCCAGCAGCCATTGGACAGCGGGCTACACCTTC,CASSHWTAGYTF
many,TRBJ1-6,TRBD1,TRBV2,TGTGCCAGCAGTCTGGACAGGGCAGGTTCACCCCTCCACTTT,CASSLDRAGSPLHF
-,TRBJ1-2,TRBD1,TRBV9,TGTGCCAGCAGCCCCTACCTGACAGGGCCTGGCTACACCTTC,CASSPYLTGPGYTF
many,TRBJ1-2,-,TRBV3-1,TGTGCCAGCAGCCAAGATTCGGACATTGGGGGCTACACCTTC,CASSQDSDIGGYTF
few,TRBJ1-6,-,TRBV4-1,TGCGCCAGCAGCCAAGATTCGGGGCAGGATAATTCACCCCTCCACTTT,CASSQDSGQDNSPLHF
-,TRBJ2-3,TRBD2,TRBV20-1,TGCAGTGCTAGGGGTGGGAGCGGGGGGCAAGATACGCCGTATTTT,CSARGGSGGQDTPYF
-,TRBJ1-6,-,TRBV18,TGTGCCAGCTCACCAACCAGGCCCGTTATTAATTCACCCCTCCACTTT,CASSPTRPVINSPLHF
-,TRBJ2-5,-,TRBV18,TGTGCCAGCTCAGCGACTAGCCAAGAGACCCAGTACTTC,CASSATSQETQYF
many,TRBJ2-5,-,TRBV5-1,TGTGCCAGCAGCTTTCAGGGTGAAGAGACCCAGTACTTC,CASSFQGEETQYF
many,TRBJ2-7,-,TRBV20-1,TGCAGTGCTAGTTGGCAGGGAACCTACGAGCAGTACTTC,CSASWQGTYEQYF
many,TRBJ2-3,-,TRBV11-2,TGTGCCAGCAGTGCGTGGTTGCTGCCTTGGAGGACATACACAGATACGCAGTATTTT,CASSAWLLPWRTYTDTQYF
many,TRBJ1-1,-,TRBV12-3/TRBV12-4,TGTGCCAGCAGTTTTGGGAAGAACACTGAAGCTTTCTTT,CASSFGKNTEAFF
few,TRBJ2-3,-,TRBV15,TGTGCCACCAGCTTCCAAGGCGGGATACACACAGATACGCAGTATTTT,CATSFQGGIHTDTQYF
many,TRBJ1-6,TRBD1,TRBV20-1,TGCAGTGCTAGCCGAAACGCCGGGACAGGGTATTCACCCCTCCACTTT,CSASRNAGTGYSPLHF
many,TRBJ1-2,-,TRBV12-3/TRBV12-4,TGTGCCAGCAGTTTAGCCTTTATCTACACCTTC,CASSLAFIYTF
-,TRBJ2-7,-,TRBV5-1,TGCGCCAGCAGCTGGAGCAGGTCCCACGAGCAGTACTTC,CASSWSRSHEQYF
many,TRBJ2-1,TRBD1,TRBV7-9,TGTGCCAGCAGCTTAGGGACAGGGAAAAATGAGCAGTTCTTC,CASSLGTGKNEQFF
-,TRBJ1-1,-,TRBV2,TGTGCCAGCAGTGACCGGGGTGGCACTGAAGCTTTCTTT,CASSDRGGTEAFF